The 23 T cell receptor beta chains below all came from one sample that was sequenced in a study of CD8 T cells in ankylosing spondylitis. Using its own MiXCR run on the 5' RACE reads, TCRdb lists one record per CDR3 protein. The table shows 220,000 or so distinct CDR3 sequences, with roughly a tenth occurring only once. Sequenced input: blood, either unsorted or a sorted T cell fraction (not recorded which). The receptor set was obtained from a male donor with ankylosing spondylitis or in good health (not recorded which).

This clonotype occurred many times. CDR3 sequence reads: CASSFSGTGELFF. CDR3 DNA: TGTGCCAGCAGTTTTTCCGGCACCGGGGAGCTGTTTTTT. The J gene is TRBJ2-2, the V gene TRBV12-3 or TRBV12-4; D call uncertain. The CDR3 is 13 residues long. V lost 3 bases and J 4 bases, leaving 6 bases between the germline ends.

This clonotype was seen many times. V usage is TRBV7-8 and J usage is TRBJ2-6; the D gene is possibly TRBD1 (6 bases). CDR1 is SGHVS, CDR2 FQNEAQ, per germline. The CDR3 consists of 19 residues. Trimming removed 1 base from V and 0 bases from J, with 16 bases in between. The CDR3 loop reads CASSLGLRDTTSGANVLTF. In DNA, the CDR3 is TGTGCCAGCAGCTTAGGCCTTCGGGACACCACCTCTGGGGCCAACGTCCTGACTTTC.

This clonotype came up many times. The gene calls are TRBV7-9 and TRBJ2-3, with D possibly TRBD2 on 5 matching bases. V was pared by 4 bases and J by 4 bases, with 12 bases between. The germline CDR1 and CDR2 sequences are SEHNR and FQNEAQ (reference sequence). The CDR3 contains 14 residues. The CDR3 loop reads CASSSLSGSDTQYF. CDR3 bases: TGTGCCAGCAGCTCCCTGAGCGGATCAGATACGCAGTATTTT.

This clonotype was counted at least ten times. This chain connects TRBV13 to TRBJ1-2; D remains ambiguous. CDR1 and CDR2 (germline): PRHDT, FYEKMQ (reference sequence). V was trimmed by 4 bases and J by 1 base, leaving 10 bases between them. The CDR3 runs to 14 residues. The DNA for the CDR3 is TGTGCCAGCAGCTACGTCCGGGGTAACTATGGCTACACCTTC. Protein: CASSYVRGNYGYTF.

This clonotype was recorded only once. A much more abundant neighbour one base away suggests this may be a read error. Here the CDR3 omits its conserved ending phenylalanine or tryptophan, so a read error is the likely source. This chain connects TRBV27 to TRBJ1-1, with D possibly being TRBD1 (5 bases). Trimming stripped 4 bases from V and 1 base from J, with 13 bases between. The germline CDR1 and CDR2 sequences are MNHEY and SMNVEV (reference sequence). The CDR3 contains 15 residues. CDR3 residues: CASSYLWGENTEAFL. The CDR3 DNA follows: TGTGCCAGCAGTTACCTATGGGGGGAGAACACTGAAGCTTTCCTT.

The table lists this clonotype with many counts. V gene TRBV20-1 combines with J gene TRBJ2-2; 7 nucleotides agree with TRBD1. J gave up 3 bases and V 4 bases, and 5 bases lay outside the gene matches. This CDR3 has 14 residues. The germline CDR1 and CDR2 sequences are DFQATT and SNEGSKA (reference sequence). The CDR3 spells CSATGQQDTGELFF. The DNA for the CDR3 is TGCAGTGCTACGGGACAGCAAGACACCGGGGAGCTGTTTTTT.

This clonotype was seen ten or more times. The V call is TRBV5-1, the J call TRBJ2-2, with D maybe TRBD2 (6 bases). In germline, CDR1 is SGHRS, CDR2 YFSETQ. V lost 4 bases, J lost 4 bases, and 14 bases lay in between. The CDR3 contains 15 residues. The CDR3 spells CASSRIAALTGELFF. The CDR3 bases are TGCGCCAGCAGCAGGATAGCGGCGCTCACCGGGGAGCTGTTTTTT.

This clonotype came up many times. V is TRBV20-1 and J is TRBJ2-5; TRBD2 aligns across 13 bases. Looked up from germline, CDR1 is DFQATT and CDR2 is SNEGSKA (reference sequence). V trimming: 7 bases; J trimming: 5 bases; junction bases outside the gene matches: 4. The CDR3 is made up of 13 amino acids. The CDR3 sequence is CSGGLAGVETQYF. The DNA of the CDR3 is TGCAGTGGAGGACTAGCGGGGGTGGAGACCCAGTACTTC.

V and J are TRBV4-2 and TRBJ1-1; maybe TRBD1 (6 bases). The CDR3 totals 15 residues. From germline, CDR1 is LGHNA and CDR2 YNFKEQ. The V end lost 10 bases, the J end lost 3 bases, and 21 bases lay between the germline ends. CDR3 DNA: TGTGCCACCAAACCAGGGGAGGGTAGGGACACTGAAGCTTTCTTT. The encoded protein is CATKPGEGRDTEAFF.

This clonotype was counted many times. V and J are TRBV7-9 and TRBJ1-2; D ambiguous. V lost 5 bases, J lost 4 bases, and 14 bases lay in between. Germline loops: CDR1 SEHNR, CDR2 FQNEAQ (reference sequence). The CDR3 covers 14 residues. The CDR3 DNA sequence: TGTGCCAGCAGCCTTCCTAAAGGGCTCTATGGCTACACCTTC. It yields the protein CASSLPKGLYGYTF.

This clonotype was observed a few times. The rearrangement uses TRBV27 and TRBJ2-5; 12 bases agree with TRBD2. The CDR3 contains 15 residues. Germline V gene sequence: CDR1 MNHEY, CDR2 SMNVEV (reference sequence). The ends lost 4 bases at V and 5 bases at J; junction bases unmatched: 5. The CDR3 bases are TGTGCCAGCAGTTCACTAGCGGGGGGAGTTGAGACCCAGTACTTC. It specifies CASSSLAGGVETQYF.

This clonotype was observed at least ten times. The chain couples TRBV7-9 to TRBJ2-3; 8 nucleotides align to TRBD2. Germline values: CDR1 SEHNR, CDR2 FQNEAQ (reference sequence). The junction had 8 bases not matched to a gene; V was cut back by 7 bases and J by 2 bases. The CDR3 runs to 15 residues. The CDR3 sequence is CASTTGTSLTDTQYF. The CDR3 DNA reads TGTGCCAGCACCACCGGGACTAGTCTCACAGATACGCAGTATTTT. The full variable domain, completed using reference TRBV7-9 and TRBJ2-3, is DTGVSQNPRHKITKRGQNVTFRCDPISEHNRLYWYRQTLGQGPEFLTYFQNEAQLEKSRLLSDRFSAERPKGSFSTLEIQRTEQGDSAMYLCASTTGTSLTDTQYFGPGTRLTVL.

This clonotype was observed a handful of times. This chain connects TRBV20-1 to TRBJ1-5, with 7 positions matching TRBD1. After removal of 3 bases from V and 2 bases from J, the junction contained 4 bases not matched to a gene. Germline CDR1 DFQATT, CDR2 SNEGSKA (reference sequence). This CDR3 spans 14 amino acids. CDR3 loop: CSARVGTGNQPQHF. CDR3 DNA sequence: TGCAGTGCTAGGGTCGGGACAGGCAATCAGCCCCAGCATTTT.

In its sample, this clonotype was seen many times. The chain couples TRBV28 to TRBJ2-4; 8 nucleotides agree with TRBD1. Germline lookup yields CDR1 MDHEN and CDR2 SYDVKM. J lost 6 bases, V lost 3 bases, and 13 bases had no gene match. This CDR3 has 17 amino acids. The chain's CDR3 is CASSFLAGGGLGNIQYF. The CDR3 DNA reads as TGTGCCAGCAGTTTCCTGGCAGGGGGCGGTTTGGGAAACATTCAGTACTTC.

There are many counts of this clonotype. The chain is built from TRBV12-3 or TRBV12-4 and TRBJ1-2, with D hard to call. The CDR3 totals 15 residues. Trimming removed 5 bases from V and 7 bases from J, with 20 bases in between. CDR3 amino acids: CASSLRASGWAGYTF. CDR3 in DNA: TGTGCCAGCAGTCTACGGGCAAGTGGGTGGGCTGGCTACACCTTC.

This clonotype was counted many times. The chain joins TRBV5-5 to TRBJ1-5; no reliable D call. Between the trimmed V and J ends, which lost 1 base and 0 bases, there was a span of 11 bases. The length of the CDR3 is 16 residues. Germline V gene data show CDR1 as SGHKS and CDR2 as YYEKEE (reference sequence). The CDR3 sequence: CASSLTDRYSNQPQHF. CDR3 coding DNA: TGTGCCAGCAGCTTGACAGACCGATATAGCAATCAGCCCCAGCATTTT.

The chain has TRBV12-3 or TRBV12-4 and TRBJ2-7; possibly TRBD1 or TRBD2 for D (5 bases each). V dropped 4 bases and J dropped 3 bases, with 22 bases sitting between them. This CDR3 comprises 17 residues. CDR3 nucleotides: TGTGCCAGCAGTTCCAATACCGGGACGCCGGAGGACTACGAGCAGTACTTC. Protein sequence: CASSSNTGTPEDYEQYF.

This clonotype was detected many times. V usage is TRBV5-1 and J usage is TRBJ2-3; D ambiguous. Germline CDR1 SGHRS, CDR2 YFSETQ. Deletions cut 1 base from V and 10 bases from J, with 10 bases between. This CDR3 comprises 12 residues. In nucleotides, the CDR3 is TGCGCCAGCAGCTTGCAGCCGGGCGCGCAGTATTTT. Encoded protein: CASSLQPGAQYF.

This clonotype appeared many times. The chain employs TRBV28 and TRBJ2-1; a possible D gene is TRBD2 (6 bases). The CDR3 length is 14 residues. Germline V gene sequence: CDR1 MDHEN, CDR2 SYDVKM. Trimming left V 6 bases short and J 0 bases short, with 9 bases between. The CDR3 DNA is TGTGCCAGCAGCCGGGACTTCTCCTACAATGAGCAGTTCTTC. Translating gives CASSRDFSYNEQFF.

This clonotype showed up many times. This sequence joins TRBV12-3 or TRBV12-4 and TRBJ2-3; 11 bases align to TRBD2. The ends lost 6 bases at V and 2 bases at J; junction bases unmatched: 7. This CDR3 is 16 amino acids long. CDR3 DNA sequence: TGTGCCAGCAGCACCCGACTAGCGGGGTTCACAGATACGCAGTATTTT. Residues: CASSTRLAGFTDTQYF.

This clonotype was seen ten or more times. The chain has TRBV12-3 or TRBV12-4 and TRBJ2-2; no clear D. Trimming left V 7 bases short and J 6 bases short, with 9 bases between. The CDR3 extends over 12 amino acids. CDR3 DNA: TGTGCCAGCACCCCATTATCCGGGGAGCTGTTTTTT. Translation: CASTPLSGELFF.

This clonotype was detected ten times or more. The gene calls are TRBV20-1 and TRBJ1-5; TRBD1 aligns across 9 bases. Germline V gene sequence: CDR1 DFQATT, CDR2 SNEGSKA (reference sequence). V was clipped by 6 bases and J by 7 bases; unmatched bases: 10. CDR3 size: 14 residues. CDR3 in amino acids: CSASDRGGSQPQHF. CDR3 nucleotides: TGCAGTGCATCGGACAGGGGAGGGAGCCAGCCCCAGCATTTT.

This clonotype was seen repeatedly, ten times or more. The CDR3 spells CASSQGGHSSGNTIYF. Here the CDR3 DNA reads TGCGCCAGCAGCCAAGGAGGACATTCCTCTGGAAACACCATATATTTT. The gene calls are TRBV5-1 and TRBJ1-3; tentative D call: TRBD1 (5 bases). This CDR3 spans 16 amino acids. The germline gives CDR1 SGHRS, CDR2 YFSETQ. Trimming pared 4 bases from V and 0 bases from J, leaving 14 bases between.